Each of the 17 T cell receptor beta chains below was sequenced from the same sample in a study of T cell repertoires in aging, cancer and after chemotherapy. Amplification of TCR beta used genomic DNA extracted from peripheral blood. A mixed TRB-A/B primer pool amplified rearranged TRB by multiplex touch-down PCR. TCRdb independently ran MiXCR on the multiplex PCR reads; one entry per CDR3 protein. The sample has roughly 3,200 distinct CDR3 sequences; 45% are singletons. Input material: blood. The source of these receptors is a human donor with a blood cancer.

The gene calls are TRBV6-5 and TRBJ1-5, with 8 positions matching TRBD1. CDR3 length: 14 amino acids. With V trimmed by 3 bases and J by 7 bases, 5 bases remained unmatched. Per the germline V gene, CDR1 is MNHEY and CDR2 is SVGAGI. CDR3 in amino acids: CASSYRTGNQPQHF. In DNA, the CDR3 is TGTGCCAGCAGTTATAGGACAGGGAACCAGCCCCAGCATTTT.

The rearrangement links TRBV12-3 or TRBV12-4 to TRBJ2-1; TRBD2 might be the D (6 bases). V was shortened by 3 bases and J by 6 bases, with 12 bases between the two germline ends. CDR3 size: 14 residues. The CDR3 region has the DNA TGTGCCAGCAGTTTGGCGGGAAGTCTCAATGAGCAGTTCTTC. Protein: CASSLAGSLNEQFF.

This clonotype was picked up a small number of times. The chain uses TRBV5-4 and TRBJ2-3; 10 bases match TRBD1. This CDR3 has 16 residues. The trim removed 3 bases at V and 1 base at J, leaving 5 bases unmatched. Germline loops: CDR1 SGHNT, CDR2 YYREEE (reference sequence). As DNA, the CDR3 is TGTGCCAGCAGCTCCCGGACAGGGGGAGGCACAGATACGCAGTATTTT. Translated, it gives CASSSRTGGGTDTQYF.

CDR3 sequence (DNA): TGTGCCAGCAGCCCTAGCGGGACTAGGGCAAGGTATGAGCAGTTCTTC. Its protein is CASSPSGTRARYEQFF. The J gene is TRBJ2-1, the V gene TRBV5-4; TRBD2 agrees at 9 bases. V was pared by 4 bases and J by 8 bases, with 13 bases of the junction left unmatched. Germline lookup yields CDR1 SGHNT and CDR2 YYREEE (reference sequence). CDR3 length: 16 residues.

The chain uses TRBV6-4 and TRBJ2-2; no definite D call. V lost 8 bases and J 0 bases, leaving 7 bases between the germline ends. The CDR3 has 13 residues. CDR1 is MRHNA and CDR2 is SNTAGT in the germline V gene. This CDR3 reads CASADPNTGELFF. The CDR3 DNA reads TGTGCCAGCGCAGACCCGAACACCGGGGAGCTGTTTTTT.

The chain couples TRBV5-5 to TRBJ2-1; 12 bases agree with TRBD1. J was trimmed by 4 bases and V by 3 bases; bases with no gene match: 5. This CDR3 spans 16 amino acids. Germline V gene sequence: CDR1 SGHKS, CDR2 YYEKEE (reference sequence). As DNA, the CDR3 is TGTGCCAGCAGCTCGGGACAGGGGGCTGAATACAATGAGCAGTTCTTC. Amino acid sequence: CASSSGQGAEYNEQFF.

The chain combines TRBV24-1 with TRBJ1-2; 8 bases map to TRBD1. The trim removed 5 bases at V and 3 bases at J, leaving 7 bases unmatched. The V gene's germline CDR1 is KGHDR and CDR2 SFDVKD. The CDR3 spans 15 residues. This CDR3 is CATSGPQGADYGYTF. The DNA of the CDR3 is TGTGCCACCAGTGGGCCTCAGGGGGCCGACTATGGCTACACCTTC.

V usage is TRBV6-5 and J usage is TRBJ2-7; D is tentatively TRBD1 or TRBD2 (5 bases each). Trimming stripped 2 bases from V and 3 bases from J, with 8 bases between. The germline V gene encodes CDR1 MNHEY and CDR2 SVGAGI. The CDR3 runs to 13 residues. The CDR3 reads CASSYGGIYEQYF. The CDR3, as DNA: TGTGCCAGCAGTTACGGGGGTATCTACGAGCAGTACTTC.

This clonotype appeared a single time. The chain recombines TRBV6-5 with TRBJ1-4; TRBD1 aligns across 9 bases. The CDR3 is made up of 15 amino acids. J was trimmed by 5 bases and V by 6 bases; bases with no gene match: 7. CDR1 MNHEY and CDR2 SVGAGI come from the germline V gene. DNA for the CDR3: TGTGCCAGCAGGCTCCCAGGGACAGGGAATGAAAAACTGTTTTTT. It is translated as CASRLPGTGNEKLFF.

CDR3 residues: CANQGEGSPLHF. CDR3 coding DNA: TGTGCCAACCAGGGGGAGGGTTCACCCCTCCACTTT. The V gene is TRBV6-1, the J gene TRBJ1-6; 7 nucleotides line up with TRBD1. Germline lookup yields CDR1 MNHNS and CDR2 SASEGT. The CDR3 contains 12 residues. The V and J ends lost 10 bases and 9 bases, in that order; junction bases with no gene match: 6.

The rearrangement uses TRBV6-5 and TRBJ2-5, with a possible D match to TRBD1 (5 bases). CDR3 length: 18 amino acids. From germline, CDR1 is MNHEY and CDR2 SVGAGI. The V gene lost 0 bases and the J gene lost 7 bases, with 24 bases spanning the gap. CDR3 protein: CASSYSGAAPDRRGTQYF. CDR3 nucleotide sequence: TGTGCCAGCAGTTACTCTGGCGCCGCACCCGACAGAAGGGGGACCCAGTACTTC.

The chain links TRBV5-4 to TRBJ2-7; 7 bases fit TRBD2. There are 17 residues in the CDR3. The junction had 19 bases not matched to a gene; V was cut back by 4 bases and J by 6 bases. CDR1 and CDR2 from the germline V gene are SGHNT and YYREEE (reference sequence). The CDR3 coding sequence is TGTGCCAGCAGCCCCGCCGCGGGTAGCGGGCTGTTCCTCGAGCAGTACTTC. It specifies CASSPAAGSGLFLEQYF.

The CDR3 loop reads CASSYRGLRDTGELFF. The CDR3 DNA reads TGTGCCAGCAGTTACAGGGGGCTAAGGGACACCGGGGAGCTGTTTTTT. The V call is TRBV6-5, the J call TRBJ2-2, with 7 nucleotides matching TRBD1. V trimming: 2 bases; J trimming: 3 bases; junction bases outside the gene matches: 6. Germline CDR1 MNHEY, CDR2 SVGAGI. The CDR3 sequence is 16 residues long.

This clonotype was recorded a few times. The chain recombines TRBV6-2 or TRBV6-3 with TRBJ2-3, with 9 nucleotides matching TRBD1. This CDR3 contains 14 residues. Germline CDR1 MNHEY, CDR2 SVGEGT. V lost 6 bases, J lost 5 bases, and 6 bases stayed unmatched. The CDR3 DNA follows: TGTGCCAGCAGCGACTACAGGGGGCAAGATACGCAGTATTTT. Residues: CASSDYRGQDTQYF.

CDR3 residues: CARGASGRAKNIQYF. CDR3 in DNA: TGTGCCAGAGGGGCGAGCGGGAGAGCCAAAAACATTCAGTACTTC. The chain recombines TRBV19 with TRBJ2-4; 8 positions match TRBD2. This CDR3 is 15 amino acids long. From germline, CDR1 is LNHDA and CDR2 SQIVND (reference sequence). V gave up 9 bases and J gave up 0 bases; unmatched junction bases: 7.

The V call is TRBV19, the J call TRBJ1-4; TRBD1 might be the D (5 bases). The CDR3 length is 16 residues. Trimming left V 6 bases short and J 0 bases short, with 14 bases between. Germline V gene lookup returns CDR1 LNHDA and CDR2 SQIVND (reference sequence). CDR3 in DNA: TGTGCCAGTAGCTCCCAGGTGGGGGCAACTAATGAAAAACTGTTTTTT. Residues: CASSSQVGATNEKLFF. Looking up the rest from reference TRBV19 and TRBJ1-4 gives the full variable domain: DGGITQSPKYLFRKEGQNVTLSCEQNLNHDAMYWYRQDPGQGLRLIYYSQIVNDFQKGDIAEGYSVSREKKESFPLTVTSAQKNPTAFYLCASSSQVGATNEKLFFGSGTQLSVL.

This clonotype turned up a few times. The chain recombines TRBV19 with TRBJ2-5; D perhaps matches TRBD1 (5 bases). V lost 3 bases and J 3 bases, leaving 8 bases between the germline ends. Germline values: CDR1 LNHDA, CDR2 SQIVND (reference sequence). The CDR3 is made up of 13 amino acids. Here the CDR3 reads CASSMTREETQYF. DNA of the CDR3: TGTGCCAGTAGTATGACCAGGGAAGAGACCCAGTACTTC.